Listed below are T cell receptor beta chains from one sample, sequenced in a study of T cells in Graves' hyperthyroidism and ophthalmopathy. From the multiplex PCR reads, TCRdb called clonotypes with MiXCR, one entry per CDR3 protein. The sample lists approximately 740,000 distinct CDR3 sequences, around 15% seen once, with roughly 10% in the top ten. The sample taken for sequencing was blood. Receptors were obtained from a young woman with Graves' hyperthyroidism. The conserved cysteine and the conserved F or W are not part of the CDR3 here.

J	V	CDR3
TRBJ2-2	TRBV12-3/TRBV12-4	ASRENTGELF
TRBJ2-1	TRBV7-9	ASSMGLGELRNEQF
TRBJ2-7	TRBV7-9	ASSYLDWGTYEQY
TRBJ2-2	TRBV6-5	ASSSGTSGRFNTGELF
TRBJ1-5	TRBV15	ATTGDRHRANQPQH
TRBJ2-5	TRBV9	ASSVSSGQETQY
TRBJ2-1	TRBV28	ASSYGGPSSYNEQF
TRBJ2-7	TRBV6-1	ASSDRLGLGFYEQY
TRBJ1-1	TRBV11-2	ASSSRGVRDPLNTEAF
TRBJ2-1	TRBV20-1	SARPVGPYNEQF
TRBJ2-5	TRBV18	ASSPAGRLFRETQY
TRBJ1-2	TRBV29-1	SVERVGYGYT
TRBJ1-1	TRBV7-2	ASSLVRTGTEAF
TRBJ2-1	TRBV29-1	SGDTSEGDNEQF
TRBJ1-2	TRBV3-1	ASSQDPGGYT
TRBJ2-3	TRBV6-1	ASSLVAPATDTQY
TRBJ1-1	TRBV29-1	SAGPNTEAF
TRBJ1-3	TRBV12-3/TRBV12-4	ASGTGFSGNTIY
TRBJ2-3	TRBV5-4	ASSLGQGATQY
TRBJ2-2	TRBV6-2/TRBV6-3	ASSTLRTGELF
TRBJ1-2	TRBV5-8	ASSFWDGSYT
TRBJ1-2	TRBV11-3	ASSPGQGPSYYGYT
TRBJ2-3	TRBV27	ASRRIPGPGTDTQY
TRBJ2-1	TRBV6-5	ASSYSGLGQF
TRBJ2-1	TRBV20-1	SASNVPRGYNEQF
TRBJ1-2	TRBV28	ASRETGAGDGYT
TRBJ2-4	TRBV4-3	ASSRDGGLLAKNIQY
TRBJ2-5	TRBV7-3	ASSQGASQATQY
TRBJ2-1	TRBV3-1	ASSQQTSGSYNEQF
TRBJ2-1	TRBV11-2	ASSPIGLAGANEQF
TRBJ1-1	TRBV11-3	ASSLGRAPNTEAF
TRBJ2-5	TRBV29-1	STGPTRETQY
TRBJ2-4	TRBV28	ASRGRVEAKNIQY
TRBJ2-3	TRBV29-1	SVLTSGTDTQY
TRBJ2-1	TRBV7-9	ASSLVGYEQF
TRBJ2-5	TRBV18	ASSIRAGHEETQY
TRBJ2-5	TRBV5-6	ASSFWGTAKETQY
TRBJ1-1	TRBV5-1	ASSPQNRQLNTEAF
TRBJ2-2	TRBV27	ASRLAGDLGTGELF
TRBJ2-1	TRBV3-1	ASSPQRAGGPYNEQF
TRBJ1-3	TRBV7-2	ASSLRTFGNTIY
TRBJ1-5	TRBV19	ASSIVPGTGYQPQH
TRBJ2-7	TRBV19	ASSIGFTSDEQY
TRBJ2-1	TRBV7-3	ASSLLAGGAGGEQF
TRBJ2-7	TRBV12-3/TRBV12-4	ASSHRGNEQY
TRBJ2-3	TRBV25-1	ASSLGTSGSAGKVDTQY
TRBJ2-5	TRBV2	ASSGGLKETQY
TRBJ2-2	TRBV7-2	ASSLDGLAGAGELF
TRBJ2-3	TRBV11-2	ASSQTGDYLTDTQY
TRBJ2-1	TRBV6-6	ASSYSRTRSDEQF
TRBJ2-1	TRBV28	ASSSPGGTYNEQF
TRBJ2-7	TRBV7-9	ASGLRDNSYEQY
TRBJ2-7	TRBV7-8	ASSLGGRSSEQY
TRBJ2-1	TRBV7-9	ASSRSSGNEQF
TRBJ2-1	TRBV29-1	SVGLAVTIYNEQF
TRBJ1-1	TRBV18	ASSPRFRGGTEAF
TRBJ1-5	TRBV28	ASSPPQGSNQPQH
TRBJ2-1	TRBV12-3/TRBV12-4	ASSLQGGTQQF
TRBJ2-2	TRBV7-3	ASSPTGGRERELF